This entry describes one TCR beta chain. Amplified TCR beta CDR3 regions came from RNA transcripts. The primer set for the first-round RT-PCR of the TCR CDR3 was HTBI. TCRdb reprocessed the multiplex PCR reads via MiXCR and lists one record per CDR3 protein. The sample lists about 770,000 distinct CDR3 sequences; 18% were seen once. This specimen comes from a study of T cells in Graves' hyperthyroidism and ophthalmopathy. Germline assignment: CDR1 ENHRY and CDR2 SYGVKD. Trimming at V came to 8 bases and at J to 5 bases, leaving 5 bases not matched to a gene. This CDR3 has 13 residues. The sequenced sample was blood. The V and J genes are TRBV10-3 and TRBJ2-2; 7 nucleotides align to TRBD1. This receptor was identified in a woman aged 45-60 years with Graves' hyperthyroidism that later progressed to Graves' ophthalmopathy. CDR3 sequence (DNA): TGTGCCATCGGAACAGGGGAAACCGGGGAGCTGTTTTTT. Its protein product is CAIGTGETGELFF.